The subject of this entry is one T cell receptor (beta chain). Its antigen remains unknown. The entry originates in a study of identical twins. General observations from the study: Diverse VJ usage suggested most zero-insertion clonotypes were not invariant T cells.

The CDR3 is 16 amino acids. V shed 2 bases and J 0 bases; nucleotides not matched to a gene: 3. Germline CDR1 LNHNV, CDR2 YYDKDF (reference sequence). Template switching (which added a universal primer site) was used, and cDNA carried unique molecular identifiers. TCRdb itself ran the 5' RACE reads through MiXCR, one entry per CDR3 protein. The sample includes hundreds of thousands of distinct CDR3 sequences, approximately 13% of them seen just once. The same sample was also studied in work on yellow fever vaccine responses in identical twins.

This receptor was obtained from a woman between 18 and 29 years old in good health. J is TRBJ2-2 and V is TRBV15, with 7 bases lining up with TRBD2. Sequencing was performed on PBMCs. For the CDR3, the DNA is TGTGCCACCAGCAGACGACTAGCAGCGAACACCGGGGAGCTGTTTTTT. This sequence encodes CATSRRLAANTGELFF.